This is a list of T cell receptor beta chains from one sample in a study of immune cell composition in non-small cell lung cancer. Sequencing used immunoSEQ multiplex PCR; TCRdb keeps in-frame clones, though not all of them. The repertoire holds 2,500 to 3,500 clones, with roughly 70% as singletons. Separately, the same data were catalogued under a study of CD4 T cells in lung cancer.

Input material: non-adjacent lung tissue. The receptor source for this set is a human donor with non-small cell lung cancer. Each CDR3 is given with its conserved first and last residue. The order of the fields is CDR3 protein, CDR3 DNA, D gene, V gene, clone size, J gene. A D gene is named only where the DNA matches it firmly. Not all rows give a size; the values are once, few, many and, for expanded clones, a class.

cdr3_aa: CASSLGGNYGYTF
cdr3_nt: TGTGCCAGCAGTTTAGGGGGGAACTATGGCTACACCTTC
d_call: .
v_call: TRBV28
clone_size: .
j_call: TRBJ1-2

cdr3_aa: CASSFLGTPPNGQYF
cdr3_nt: TGTGCCAGCAGTTTTCTTGGGACACCCCCAAACGGGCAGTACTTC
d_call: .
v_call: TRBV9
clone_size: once
j_call: TRBJ2-7

cdr3_aa: CASSLTGPSGANVLTF
cdr3_nt: TGTGCCAGTAGTCTTACAGGTCCCTCTGGGGCCAACGTCCTGACTTTC
d_call: .
v_call: TRBV19
clone_size: .
j_call: TRBJ2-6

cdr3_aa: CASNRPGITDTQYF
cdr3_nt: TGTGCCAGCAACCGACCGGGAATCACAGATACGCAGTATTTT
d_call: .
v_call: TRBV28
clone_size: .
j_call: TRBJ2-3

cdr3_aa: CAISRRLGDEKLFF
cdr3_nt: TGTGCCATCAGTAGGCGCCTAGGAGATGAAAAACTGTTTTTT
d_call: .
v_call: TRBV6-5
clone_size: once
j_call: TRBJ1-4

cdr3_aa: CASSQDPRELGKNIQYF
cdr3_nt: TGTGCCAGCAGCCAAGATCCGAGGGAGTTGGGCAAAAACATTCAGTACTTC
d_call: .
v_call: TRBV4-2
clone_size: .
j_call: TRBJ2-4

cdr3_aa: CASKERDNTGELFF
cdr3_nt: TGTGCCAGTAAGGAGCGGGATAACACCGGGGAGCTGTTTTTT
d_call: TRBD2
v_call: TRBV19
clone_size: .
j_call: TRBJ2-2

cdr3_aa: CASSLTGKGTGELFF
cdr3_nt: TGTGCCAGCAGCCTGACAGGGAAGGGCACCGGGGAGCTGTTTTTT
d_call: TRBD1
v_call: TRBV27
clone_size: .
j_call: TRBJ2-2

cdr3_aa: CASSSDRAEAFF
cdr3_nt: TGTGCCAGCAGCTCGGACAGGGCTGAAGCTTTCTTT
d_call: TRBD1
v_call: TRBV27
clone_size: .
j_call: TRBJ1-1

cdr3_aa: CASSRRRTNQPQHF
cdr3_nt: TGTGCCAGCAGCCGACGGAGGACCAATCAGCCCCAGCATTTT
d_call: .
v_call: TRBV6-5
clone_size: once
j_call: TRBJ1-5

cdr3_aa: CASSTSEDRLYGYTF
cdr3_nt: TGTGCCAGCAGCACGTCGGAGGACAGGCTCTATGGCTACACCTTC
d_call: TRBD1
v_call: TRBV9
clone_size: .
j_call: TRBJ1-2

cdr3_aa: CASSYSRGTEQYF
cdr3_nt: TGTGCCAGCAGTTACTCGAGAGGGACAGAGCAGTACTTC
d_call: .
v_call: TRBV6-6
clone_size: few
j_call: TRBJ2-7

cdr3_aa: CSVRGGGPNSGNTIYF
cdr3_nt: TGCAGCGTAAGAGGAGGAGGACCGAACTCTGGAAACACCATATATTTT
d_call: .
v_call: TRBV29-1
clone_size: .
j_call: TRBJ1-3

cdr3_aa: CSAGHSDTQYF
cdr3_nt: TGCAGTGCCGGACACTCAGATACGCAGTATTTT
d_call: .
v_call: TRBV20-1
clone_size: .
j_call: TRBJ2-3

cdr3_aa: CASSTPTVINYGYTF
cdr3_nt: TGTGCCAGCAGCACACCGACAGTTATTAACTATGGCTACACCTTC
d_call: .
v_call: TRBV13
clone_size: .
j_call: TRBJ1-2

cdr3_aa: CATSRDTFEQPQHF
cdr3_nt: TGTGCCACCAGCAGAGATACGTTCGAGCAGCCCCAGCATTTT
d_call: .
v_call: TRBV15
clone_size: .
j_call: TRBJ1-5

cdr3_aa: CASSLGGDRRTQPQHF
cdr3_nt: TGTGCCAGCAGCTTAGGGGGGGACAGGCGGACTCAGCCCCAGCATTTT
d_call: TRBD1
v_call: TRBV7-8
clone_size: few
j_call: TRBJ1-5

cdr3_aa: CASSTFGTSGSTDTQYF
cdr3_nt: TGTGCCAGTAGTACGTTCGGGACTAGCGGAAGCACAGATACGCAGTATTTT
d_call: TRBD2
v_call: TRBV19
clone_size: .
j_call: TRBJ2-3

cdr3_aa: CASSLASGVGETQYF
cdr3_nt: TGTGCCAGCAGCTTAGCAAGCGGGGTCGGAGAGACCCAGTACTTC
d_call: TRBD2
v_call: TRBV7-6
clone_size: .
j_call: TRBJ2-5

cdr3_aa: CASSPLVGPGTEAFF
cdr3_nt: .
d_call: .
v_call: TRBV21-1
clone_size: .
j_call: TRBJ1-1

cdr3_aa: CASSLTSGNNEQFF
cdr3_nt: TGTGCCAGCAGCTTGACTAGCGGGAACAATGAGCAGTTCTTC
d_call: TRBD2
v_call: TRBV5-4
clone_size: .
j_call: TRBJ2-1

cdr3_aa: CSVRGGPSDEQFF
cdr3_nt: TGCAGCGTTAGGGGAGGGCCGAGCGATGAGCAGTTCTTC
d_call: TRBD2
v_call: TRBV29-1
clone_size: .
j_call: TRBJ2-1

cdr3_aa: CATQGGAKNIQYF
cdr3_nt: TGTGCCACCCAGGGAGGGGCCAAAAACATTCAGTACTTC
d_call: TRBD2
v_call: TRBV6-1
clone_size: .
j_call: TRBJ2-4

cdr3_aa: CASNQGRSTDTQYF
cdr3_nt: TGTGCCAGTAACCAGGGGCGTAGCACAGATACGCAGTATTTT
d_call: .
v_call: TRBV19
clone_size: once
j_call: TRBJ2-3

cdr3_aa: CASSFRGLSNQPQHF
cdr3_nt: TGTGCCAGCAGTTTCAGGGGGCTTAGCAATCAGCCCCAGCATTTT
d_call: TRBD1
v_call: TRBV28
clone_size: .
j_call: TRBJ1-5

cdr3_aa: CASSYGAGEGDTQYF
cdr3_nt: TGTGCCAGCAGTTACGGGGCGGGAGAGGGAGATACGCAGTATTTT
d_call: TRBD2
v_call: TRBV6-5
clone_size: .
j_call: TRBJ2-3

cdr3_aa: CASSFNQNTEAFF
cdr3_nt: TGCGCCAGCAGCTTCAATCAGAACACTGAAGCTTTCTTT
d_call: .
v_call: TRBV5-1
clone_size: .
j_call: TRBJ1-1

cdr3_aa: CASSEGLNTGELFF
cdr3_nt: TGTGCCAGCAGTGAAGGGCTCAACACCGGGGAGCTGTTTTTT
d_call: .
v_call: TRBV6-1
clone_size: .
j_call: TRBJ2-2

cdr3_aa: CASSNRGSGNTIYF
cdr3_nt: TGTGCCAGCAGTAACAGGGGCTCTGGAAACACCATATATTTT
d_call: TRBD1
v_call: TRBV7-6
clone_size: few
j_call: TRBJ1-3

cdr3_aa: CASSVGGPGQTEAFF
cdr3_nt: TGTGCCAGCAGCGTAGGGGGACCGGGACAGACTGAAGCTTTCTTT
d_call: TRBD1
v_call: TRBV9
clone_size: .
j_call: TRBJ1-1

cdr3_aa: CAISEDTGLQPQHF
cdr3_nt: TGTGCCATCAGTGAGGATACAGGGCTTCAGCCCCAGCATTTT
d_call: .
v_call: TRBV10-3
clone_size: .
j_call: TRBJ1-5

cdr3_aa: CASSLRWRGHETQYF
cdr3_nt: TGTGCCAGCAGCTTAAGGTGGCGAGGGCATGAGACCCAGTACTTC
d_call: .
v_call: TRBV7-8
clone_size: few
j_call: TRBJ2-5

cdr3_aa: CASPDRERNTIYF
cdr3_nt: TGTGCCAGCCCGGACAGGGAAAGAAACACCATATATTTT
d_call: TRBD1
v_call: TRBV19
clone_size: .
j_call: TRBJ1-3

cdr3_aa: CASSLLSRAQREPYEQYF
cdr3_nt: TGCGCCAGCAGCTTGCTTAGCAGGGCCCAGCGGGAACCCTACGAGCAGTACTTC
d_call: TRBD2
v_call: TRBV5-1
clone_size: once
j_call: TRBJ2-7

cdr3_aa: CSVAGLAGGNEQFF
cdr3_nt: TGCAGCGTGGCGGGACTAGCGGGGGGCAATGAGCAGTTCTTC
d_call: TRBD2
v_call: TRBV29-1
clone_size: .
j_call: TRBJ2-1

cdr3_aa: CASSQGTREETQYF
cdr3_nt: TGCGCCAGCAGCCAGGGGACTAGAGAGGAGACCCAGTACTTC
d_call: TRBD2
v_call: TRBV4-1
clone_size: .
j_call: TRBJ2-5

cdr3_aa: CASSFGQGAGNSPLHF
cdr3_nt: TGTGCCAGCAGCTTCGGACAGGGGGCCGGGAATTCACCCCTCCACTTT
d_call: TRBD1
v_call: TRBV7-9
clone_size: .
j_call: TRBJ1-6

cdr3_aa: CASRVGGVTDTQYF
cdr3_nt: TGTGCCAGCAGAGTTGGGGGGGTTACAGATACGCAGTATTTT
d_call: TRBD2
v_call: TRBV28
clone_size: .
j_call: TRBJ2-3

cdr3_aa: CASSQDWVRSYEQYF
cdr3_nt: TGTGCCAGCAGCCAAGATTGGGTCAGGTCCTACGAGCAGTACTTC
d_call: .
v_call: TRBV14
clone_size: .
j_call: TRBJ2-7

cdr3_aa: CASSEIGTRNYNEQFF
cdr3_nt: TGTGCCAGCAGTGAAATAGGGACTAGAAACTACAATGAGCAGTTCTTC
d_call: TRBD2
v_call: TRBV25-1
clone_size: .
j_call: TRBJ2-1

cdr3_aa: CASSISLGASNTGELFF
cdr3_nt: TGTGCCAGTAGTATTTCATTGGGGGCCTCGAACACCGGGGAGCTGTTTTTT
d_call: .
v_call: TRBV19
clone_size: .
j_call: TRBJ2-2

cdr3_aa: CASRFRQGADSPLHF
cdr3_nt: TGCGCCAGCAGGTTCAGACAGGGGGCTGATTCACCCCTCCACTTT
d_call: TRBD1
v_call: TRBV10-2
clone_size: .
j_call: TRBJ1-6

cdr3_aa: CASSSLNPTSGVQYF
cdr3_nt: TGTGCCAGCAGCTCCCTAAACCCCACTAGCGGTGTTCAGTACTTC
d_call: TRBD2
v_call: TRBV11-2
clone_size: .
j_call: TRBJ2-4

cdr3_aa: CASSPPGGFFTGEQYF
cdr3_nt: TGTGCCAGCTCACCACCAGGGGGATTCTTCACTGGTGAGCAGTACTTC
d_call: .
v_call: TRBV18
clone_size: .
j_call: TRBJ2-7

cdr3_aa: CASSLAGVTTDTQYF
cdr3_nt: TGTGCCAGCAGCTTAGCGGGAGTTACCACAGATACGCAGTATTTT
d_call: TRBD2
v_call: TRBV7-3
clone_size: .
j_call: TRBJ2-3

cdr3_aa: CASSTGQPSYNEQFF
cdr3_nt: TGTGCCAGTAGTACAGGACAGCCTTCCTACAATGAGCAGTTCTTC
d_call: .
v_call: TRBV19
clone_size: .
j_call: TRBJ2-1

cdr3_aa: CASSDVAGMAQYF
cdr3_nt: TGCGCCAGCAGTGATGTAGCGGGAATGGCGCAGTATTTT
d_call: TRBD2
v_call: TRBV10-1
clone_size: .
j_call: TRBJ2-3

cdr3_aa: CASSTGGIQETQYF
cdr3_nt: TGCGCCAGCAGCACAGGGGGTATCCAAGAGACCCAGTACTTC
d_call: TRBD1
v_call: TRBV5-1
clone_size: .
j_call: TRBJ2-5

cdr3_aa: CSVRTGNNQPQHF
cdr3_nt: TGCAGCGTAAGGACAGGGAACAATCAGCCCCAGCATTTT
d_call: TRBD1
v_call: TRBV29-1
clone_size: once
j_call: TRBJ1-5

cdr3_aa: CASSLEGGKTDTQYF
cdr3_nt: TGCGCCAGCAGCTTGGAGGGGGGGAAAACAGATACGCAGTATTTT
d_call: .
v_call: TRBV5-1
clone_size: .
j_call: TRBJ2-3